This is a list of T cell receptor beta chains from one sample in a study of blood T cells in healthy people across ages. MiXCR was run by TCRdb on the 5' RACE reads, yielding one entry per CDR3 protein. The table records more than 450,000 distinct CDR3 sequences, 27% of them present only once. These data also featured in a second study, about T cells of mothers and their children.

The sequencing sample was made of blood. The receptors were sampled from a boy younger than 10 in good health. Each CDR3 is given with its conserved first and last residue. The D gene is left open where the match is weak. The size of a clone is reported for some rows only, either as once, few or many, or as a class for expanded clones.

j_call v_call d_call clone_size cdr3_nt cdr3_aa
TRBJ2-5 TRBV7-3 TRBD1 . TGTGCCAGCAGCTCGACAGGGGGCCTAGAGACCCAGTACTTC CASSSTGGLETQYF
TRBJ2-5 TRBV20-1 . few TGCAGTGCTAGAGATTGGTTCACGAGGGGTCTCCAAGAGACCCAGTACTTC CSARDWFTRGLQETQYF
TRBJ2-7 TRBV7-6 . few TGTGCCAGCAGCTCAGCCCCCAGGGGCAGAACCTACGAGCAGTACTTC CASSSAPRGRTYEQYF
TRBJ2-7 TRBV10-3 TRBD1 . TGTGCCATCAGCCCGGGACAGGAGGGCGAGCAGTACTTC CAISPGQEGEQYF
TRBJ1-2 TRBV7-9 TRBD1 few TGTGCCAGCAGCACGATGGGTCGACGGGACAGCGGATTATATGGCTACACCTTC CASSTMGRRDSGLYGYTF
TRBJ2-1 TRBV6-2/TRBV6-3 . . TGTGCCAGCCGGGTGCGACCAGTGTACAATGAGCAGTTCTTC CASRVRPVYNEQFF
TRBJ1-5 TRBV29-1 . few TGCAGCGTTTTGCTCGGTAGCAATCAGCCCCAGCATTTT CSVLLGSNQPQHF
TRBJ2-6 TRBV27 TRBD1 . TGTGCCACTTCGGGGACAGGGCTGACTGGGGCCAACGTCCTGACTTTC CATSGTGLTGANVLTF
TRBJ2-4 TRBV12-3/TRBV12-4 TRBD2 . TGTGCCAGCAGACGGACTAGCGGGAGTGGGTACATTCAGTACTTC CASRRTSGSGYIQYF
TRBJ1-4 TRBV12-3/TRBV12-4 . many TGTGCCAGCAACCGGACTCCCAATGAAAAACTGTTTTTT CASNRTPNEKLFF
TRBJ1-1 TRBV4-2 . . TGTGCCAGCAGCCAAGATGAAAGGCCCCCCTTCGGCACTGAAGCTTTCTTT CASSQDERPPFGTEAFF
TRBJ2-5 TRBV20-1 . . TGCAGTGCTAGGGGGGCGAGGGAGACCCAGTACTTC CSARGARETQYF
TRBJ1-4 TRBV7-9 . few TGTGCCAGCAGCTTAGGGCTACAGGGAGGTGAAAAACTGTTTTTT CASSLGLQGGEKLFF
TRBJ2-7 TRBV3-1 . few TGTGCCAGCGGATCCCCCTATTTGGAGCAGTACTTC CASGSPYLEQYF
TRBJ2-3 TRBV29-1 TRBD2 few TGCAGCGTGACTAGCCCACTTGCTAGCACAGATACGCAGTATTTT CSVTSPLASTDTQYF
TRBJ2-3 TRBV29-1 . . TGCAGCGCCGGGGGGCACACAGATACGCAGTATTTT CSAGGHTDTQYF
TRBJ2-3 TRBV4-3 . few TGCGCCAGCAGCCAGGGACCCCGGTGGTCCGATACGCAGTATTTT CASSQGPRWSDTQYF
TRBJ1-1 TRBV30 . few TGTGCCTGCCACAGGACAGTCAACACTGAAGCTTTCTTT CACHRTVNTEAFF
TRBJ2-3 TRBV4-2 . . TGTGCCAGCAGCCGGGACTTCACAGATACGCAGTATTTT CASSRDFTDTQYF
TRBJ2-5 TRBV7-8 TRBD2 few TGTGCCAGCAGCACGCCTGGCCGGCGGGGGCAAGAGACCCAGTACTTC CASSTPGRRGQETQYF
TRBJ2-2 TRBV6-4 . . TGTGCCAGCAGCCCCCTTGGCCACACAGGGACCGGGGAGCTGTTTTTT CASSPLGHTGTGELFF
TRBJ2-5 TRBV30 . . TGTGCCTGGAGTGTACTGGGGATCGAGACCCAGTACTTC CAWSVLGIETQYF
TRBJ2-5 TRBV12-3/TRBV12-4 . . TGTGCCAGCAGTTTAACAGGACTCCCAGAGACCCAGTACTTC CASSLTGLPETQYF
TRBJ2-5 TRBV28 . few TGTGCCAGCAGACCGACAGGAAAGCAAGAGACCCAGTACTTC CASRPTGKQETQYF
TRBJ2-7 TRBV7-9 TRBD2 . TGTGCCAGCAGCTTCGCGGGAGATGCCTACGAGCAGTACTTC CASSFAGDAYEQYF
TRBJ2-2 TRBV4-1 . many TGCGCCAGCAGCCAAGGCGAACGGGACACCGGGGAGCTGTTTTTT CASSQGERDTGELFF
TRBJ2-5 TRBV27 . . TGTGCCAGCAGCCCTCCGGGACACGAAGAGACCCAGTACTTC CASSPPGHEETQYF
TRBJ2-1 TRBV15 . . TGTGCCACCAAGCAAGACAATGAGCAGTTCTTC CATKQDNEQFF
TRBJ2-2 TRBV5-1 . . TGCGCCAGCACGGAAAACACCGGGGAGCTGTTTTTT CASTENTGELFF
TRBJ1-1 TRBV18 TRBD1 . TGTGCCAGCTCACCGCCGCAGGGGGAGAGAACTGAAGCTTTCTTT CASSPPQGERTEAFF
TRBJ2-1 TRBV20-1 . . TGCAGTGCTAGAGGACGAGCGTACAGTGAGCAGTTCTTC CSARGRAYSEQFF
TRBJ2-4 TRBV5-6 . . TGTGCCAGCAGCTTGTACAGGGAGACTGTAGCCAAAAACATTCAGTACTTC CASSLYRETVAKNIQYF
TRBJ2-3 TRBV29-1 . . TGCAGCGTTGAAACGGACAGAGATACGCAGTATTTT CSVETDRDTQYF
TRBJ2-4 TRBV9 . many TGTGCCAGCACCAGAGGAATCTACGGACAGCTTATAGCCAAAAACATTCAGTACTTC CASTRGIYGQLIAKNIQYF
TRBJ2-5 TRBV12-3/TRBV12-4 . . TGTGCCAGCAGTACCTTAAGTCCGGGGTTAGAGACCCAGTACTTC CASSTLSPGLETQYF
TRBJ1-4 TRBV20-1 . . TGCAGTGCTAGATTGAGACAGCCAACTAATGAAAAACTGTTTTTT CSARLRQPTNEKLFF
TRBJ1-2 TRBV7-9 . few TGTGCCAGCAGCTTAGATCTCGGTTTGGGTGGCTACACCTTC CASSLDLGLGGYTF
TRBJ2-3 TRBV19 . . TGTGCCAGTAGTATAACAGACAATTCCTCTACCACAGATACGCAGTATTTT CASSITDNSSTTDTQYF
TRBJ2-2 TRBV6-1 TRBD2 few TGTGCCAGCAGTAGCGCGGGACTAGCGGGAGGGGGCTACACCGGGGAGCTGTTTTTT CASSSAGLAGGGYTGELFF
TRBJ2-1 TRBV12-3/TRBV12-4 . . TGTGCCAGCGGGGGTGTAGAAAGGAATGAGCAGTTCTTC CASGGVERNEQFF
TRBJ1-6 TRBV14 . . TGTGCCAGCGGCCGTGGGGGGACGGGGAATTCACCCCTCCACTTT CASGRGGTGNSPLHF
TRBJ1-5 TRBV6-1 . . TGTGCCACCGAGGGAGTATTTCAGCCCCAGCATTTT CATEGVFQPQHF
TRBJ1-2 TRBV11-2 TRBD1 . TGTGCCAGCAGCTTACCGGGACAGGGGAGCGGCTACACCTTC CASSLPGQGSGYTF
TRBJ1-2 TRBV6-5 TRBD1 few TGTGCCAGCAGTTCCCCTAATGGACAGGGTAAAAGAGGCTACACCTTC CASSSPNGQGKRGYTF